Given below is one T cell receptor beta chain in context. The data are from a study of cytomegalovirus exposure and HLA in healthy donors. Study-wide context: Unique TCRs from HLA-typed donors, approximately 80 million of them, were held in an early data release.

Germline V lookup: CDR1 MNHEY, CDR2 SVGAGI. CDR3 length: 15 residues. The ends lost 6 bases at V and 0 bases at J; junction bases unmatched: 3. The study ran its PCR with 60 Vbeta and 13 Jbeta primers. Only in-frame clones appear in the TCRdb table, and some are missing; sequencing was by immunoSEQ multiplex PCR. The data show about 180,000 clones, around 77% seen once. V is TRBV6-5 and J is TRBJ2-7; 12 nucleotides agree with TRBD2. The sequence came from a man between 60 and 75 years old in good health and CMV-seronegative. The sample was PBMCs. As DNA, the CDR3 is TGTGCCAGCAGGATACTAGCGGGGGGCTCCTACGAGCAGTACTTC. This gives the protein CASRILAGGSYEQYF.